A selection of T cell receptor beta chains follows, all from one sample in a study of blood T cell repertoires in COVID-19. The protocol was immunoSEQ multiplex PCR, while the TCRdb copy is restricted to in-frame clones and leaves out a portion. Of about 250,000 clones detected, nearly 90% appear once; the ten largest clones hold 4% to 5%. Sample: peripheral blood. The receptors shown here come from a middle-aged woman who had recovered from COVID-19. Both conserved end residues are part of each CDR3. The D gene is left open where the match is weak. Clone size is given for some rows only: seen once, a few or many times, or a class if the clone is expanded.

>TRBD1|16|TRBV5-1|TRBJ2-3|.
CASTNRWQGAADTQYF
TGCGCCAGCACCAATAGGTGGCAGGGGGCGGCAGATACGCAGTATTTT
>.|15|TRBV5-6|TRBJ1-1|.
CASSSRGPMNTEAFF
TGTGCCAGCAGCTCCAGGGGTCCTATGAACACTGAAGCTTTCTTT
>.|14|TRBV2|TRBJ1-5|.
CASSEGLAETPQHF
TGTGCCAGCAGTGAAGGTCTCGCGGAGACGCCCCAGCATTTT
>.|14|TRBV7-9|TRBJ1-1|few
CASSFLTVNTEAFF
TGTGCCAGCAGCTTTTTGACAGTAAACACTGAAGCTTTCTTT
>.|16|TRBV10-1|TRBJ1-6|once
CASSEFVGLGDSPLHF
TGCGCCAGCAGTGAGTTTGTCGGCCTAGGAGATTCACCCCTCCACTTT
>TRBD2|16|TRBV28|TRBJ2-3|.
CASSLIPSGGTDTQYF
TGTGCCAGCAGTTTAATCCCCAGCGGGGGCACAGATACGCAGTATTTT
>TRBD2|16|TRBV28|TRBJ2-1|.
CASSYLAGGSYNEQFF
TGTGCCAGCAGTTATCTGGCGGGGGGATCCTACAATGAGCAGTTCTTC
>.|11|TRBV18|TRBJ2-5|.
CASSSQETQYF
TGTGCCAGCTCATCACAAGAGACCCAGTACTTC
>.|14|TRBV7-9|TRBJ1-1|.
CASSPLTDNTEAFF
TGTGCCAGCAGCCCCCTAACAGATAACACTGAAGCTTTCTTT
>TRBD1|15|TRBV4-3|TRBJ1-4|.
CASSQGTGRGEKLFF
TGCGCCAGCAGCCAGGGGACAGGGCGCGGTGAAAAACTGTTTTTT
>TRBD1|16|TRBV29-1|TRBJ1-1|.
CSVGGRGQALNTEAFF
TGCAGCGTTGGTGGGCGCGGACAGGCATTGAACACTGAAGCTTTCTTT
>TRBD2|17|TRBV5-1|TRBJ2-3|.
CASSGKISGRSADTQYF
TGCGCCAGCAGCGGGAAGATTAGCGGGAGATCCGCAGATACGCAGTATTTT
>TRBD2|17|TRBV11-3|TRBJ2-3|.
CASSSGTSGTSTDTQYF
TGTGCCAGCAGCAGTGGGACTAGCGGGACTAGCACAGATACGCAGTATTTT